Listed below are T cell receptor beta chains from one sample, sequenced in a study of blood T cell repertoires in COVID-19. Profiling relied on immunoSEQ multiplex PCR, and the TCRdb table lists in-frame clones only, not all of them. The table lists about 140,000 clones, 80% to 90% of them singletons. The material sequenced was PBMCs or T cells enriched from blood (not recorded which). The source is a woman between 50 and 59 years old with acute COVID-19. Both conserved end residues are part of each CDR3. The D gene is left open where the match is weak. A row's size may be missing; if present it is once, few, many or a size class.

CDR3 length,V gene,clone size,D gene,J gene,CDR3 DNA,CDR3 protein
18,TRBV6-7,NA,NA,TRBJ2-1,TGTGCCAGCAGTTACTCGAATCGGGACACCTTTACCTACAATGAGCAGTTCTTC,CASSYSNRDTFTYNEQFF
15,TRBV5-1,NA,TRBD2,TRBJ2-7,TGCGCCAGCAGCACTAGCGGGGAGGAACACCACGAGCAGTACTTC,CASSTSGEEHHEQYF
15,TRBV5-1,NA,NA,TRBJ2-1,TGCGCCAGCAGCTTGGCTAGCAGCTCCTACAATGAGCAGTTCTTC,CASSLASSSYNEQFF
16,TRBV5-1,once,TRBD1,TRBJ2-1,TGCGCCAGCAGCTTGGCCGGGACAGGGGCGCGTAATGAGCAGTTCTTC,CASSLAGTGARNEQFF
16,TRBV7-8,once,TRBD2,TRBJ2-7,TGTGCCAGCAGCTTAGGGTCAGCGGGAGTACAATACGAGCAGTACTTC,CASSLGSAGVQYEQYF
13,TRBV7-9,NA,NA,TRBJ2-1,TGTGCCAGCAGCTCCGGAGCTAACAATGAGCAGTTCTTC,CASSSGANNEQFF
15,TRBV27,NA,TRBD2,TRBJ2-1,TGTGCCAGCAGATATAAGACTAGCGCATACAATGAGCAGTTCTTC,CASRYKTSAYNEQFF
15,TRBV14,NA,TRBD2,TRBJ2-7,TGTGCCAGCAGCCCGGAGCTAGCGGGACCCTACGAGCAGTACTTC,CASSPELAGPYEQYF
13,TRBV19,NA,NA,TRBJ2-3,TGTGCCAGTAGTACCTTCGCAGCGGATACGCAGTATTTT,CASSTFAADTQYF
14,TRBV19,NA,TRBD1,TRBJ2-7,TGTGCCAGTAATAACGGACAGGCGGACTACGAGCAGTACTTC,CASNNGQADYEQYF
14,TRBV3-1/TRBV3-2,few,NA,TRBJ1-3,TGTGCCAGCAGCCAAGATCTGGCCGCGGGCACCATATATTTT,CASSQDLAAGTIYF
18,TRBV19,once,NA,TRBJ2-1,TGTGCCAGTAGTATAGATGCCCCGGGTGGTAGCTCCTACAATGAGCAGTTCTTC,CASSIDAPGGSSYNEQFF
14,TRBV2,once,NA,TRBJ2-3,TGTGCCAGCAACCCATGGGAGTCAACAGATACGCAGTATTTT,CASNPWESTDTQYF
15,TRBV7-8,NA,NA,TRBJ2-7,TGTGCCAGCAGCCCACAAGCGGGTCCAAAATACGAGCAGTACTTC,CASSPQAGPKYEQYF
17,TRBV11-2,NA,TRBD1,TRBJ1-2,TGTGCCAGCAGCTTATACCAGGGACAGGATGCTAACTATGGCTACACCTTC,CASSLYQGQDANYGYTF
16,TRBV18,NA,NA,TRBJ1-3,TGTGCCAGCTCCCCGCGAAGTGCCGAAACTGGAAACACCATATATTTT,CASSPRSAETGNTIYF
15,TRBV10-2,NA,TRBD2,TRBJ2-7,TGCGCCAGCAGTGACAGGACTAGCGTAGTCTACGAGCAGTACTTC,CASSDRTSVVYEQYF